The TCR beta chain described here comes from a study of B cell selection in AIRE deficiency. Study-wide findings and caveats: Tconv and Treg cells from AIRE-deficient patients resembled healthy donors in TCRBV usage, CDR3 length and diversity.

Comments on this clone: Its cognate antigen is unknown.

Regulatory T cells were sorted as CD4+CD25hiCD127low/negative. In the original analysis: Treg pools: some 5.6x10^4 distinct patient, over 90,000 donor TCRbeta sequences. Profiling relied on immunoSEQ multiplex PCR, and the TCRdb table lists in-frame clones only, not all of them. V and J calls plus clone size are reproduced from that table; the DNA served to infer D and trimming. The sample has roughly 14,000 clones; approximately 94% are singletons. What was sequenced was Tregs sorted from PBMCs. The clonotype comes from a human donor with AIRE deficiency.

CDR3 DNA sequence: TGTGCCAGCAGCCAAGAAGAGGGCGGGGCCCGGTTCTTC. Amino acids: CASSQEEGGARFF. The rearrangement uses TRBV4-2 and TRBJ2-1, with a possible D match to TRBD2 (6 bases). In germline, CDR1 is LGHNA, CDR2 YNFKEQ. With 0 bases removed from V and 15 bases from J, the gap between germline ends came to 15 bases. This CDR3 is 13 amino acids long.